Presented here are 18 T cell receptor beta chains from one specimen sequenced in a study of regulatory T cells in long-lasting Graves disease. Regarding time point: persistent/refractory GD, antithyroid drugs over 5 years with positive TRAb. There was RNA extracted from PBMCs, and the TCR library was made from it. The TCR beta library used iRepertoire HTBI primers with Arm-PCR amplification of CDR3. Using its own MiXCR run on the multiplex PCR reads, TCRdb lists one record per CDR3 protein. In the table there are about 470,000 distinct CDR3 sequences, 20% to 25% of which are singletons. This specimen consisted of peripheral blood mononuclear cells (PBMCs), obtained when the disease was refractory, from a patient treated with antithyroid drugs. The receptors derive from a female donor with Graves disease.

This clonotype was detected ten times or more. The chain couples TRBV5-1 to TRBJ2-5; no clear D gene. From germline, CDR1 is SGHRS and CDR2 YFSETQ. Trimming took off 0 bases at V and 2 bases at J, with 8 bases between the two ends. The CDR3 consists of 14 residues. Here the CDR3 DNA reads TGCGCCAGCAGCTTGGGAGTGACGCAAGAGACCCAGTACTTC. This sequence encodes CASSLGVTQETQYF. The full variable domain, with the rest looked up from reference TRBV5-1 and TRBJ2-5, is KAGVTQTPRYLIKTRGQQVTLSCSPISGHRSVSWYQQTPGQGLQFLFEYFSETQRNKGNFPGRFSGRQFSNSRSEMNVSTLELGDSALYLCASSLGVTQETQYFGPGTRLLVL.

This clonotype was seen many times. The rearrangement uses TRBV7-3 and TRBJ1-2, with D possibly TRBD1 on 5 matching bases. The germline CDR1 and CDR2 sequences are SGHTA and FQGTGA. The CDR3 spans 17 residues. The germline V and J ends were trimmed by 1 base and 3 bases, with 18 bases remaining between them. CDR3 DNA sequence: TGTGCCAGCAGCTTAATCGGAGGGGTCGGGTTCCACTATGGCTACACCTTC. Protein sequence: CASSLIGGVGFHYGYTF.

This CDR3 is CASSQGGGDYGYTF. CDR3 sequence (DNA): TGCGCCAGCAGCCAAGGTGGGGGGGACTATGGCTACACCTTC. The chain combines TRBV4-3 with TRBJ1-2; TRBD1 might be the D (5 bases). The CDR3 sequence is 14 residues long. Trimming shortened V by 1 base and J by 3 bases, and 9 bases separated the two germline ends. Germline lookup yields CDR1 LGHNA and CDR2 YSLEER.

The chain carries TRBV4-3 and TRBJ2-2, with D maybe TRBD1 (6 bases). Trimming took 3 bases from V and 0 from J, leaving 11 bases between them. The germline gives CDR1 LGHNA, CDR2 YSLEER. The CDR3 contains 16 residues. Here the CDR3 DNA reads TGCGCCAGCAGCCAGGCCGGGACAACGAACACCGGGGAGCTGTTTTTT. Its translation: CASSQAGTTNTGELFF.

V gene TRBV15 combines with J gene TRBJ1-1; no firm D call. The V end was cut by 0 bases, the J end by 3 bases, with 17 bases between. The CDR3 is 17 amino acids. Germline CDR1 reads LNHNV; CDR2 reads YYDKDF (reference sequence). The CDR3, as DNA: TGTGCCACCAGCAGAGACCTTGTAGGACGCTTACACACTGAAGCTTTCTTT. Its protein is CATSRDLVGRLHTEAFF.

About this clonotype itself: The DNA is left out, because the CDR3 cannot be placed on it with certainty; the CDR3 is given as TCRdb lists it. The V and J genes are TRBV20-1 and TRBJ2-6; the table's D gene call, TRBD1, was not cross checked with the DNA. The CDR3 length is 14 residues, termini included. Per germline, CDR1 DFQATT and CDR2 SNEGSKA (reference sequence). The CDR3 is CSASFGAGANVLTF.

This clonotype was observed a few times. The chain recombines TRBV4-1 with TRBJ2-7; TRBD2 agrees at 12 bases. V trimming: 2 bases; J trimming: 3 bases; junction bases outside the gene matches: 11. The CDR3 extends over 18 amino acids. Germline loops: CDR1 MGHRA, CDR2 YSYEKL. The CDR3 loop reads CASSQMKLAGGQHYEQYF. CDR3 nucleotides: TGCGCCAGCAGCCAAATGAAGCTAGCGGGAGGGCAACACTACGAGCAGTACTTC.

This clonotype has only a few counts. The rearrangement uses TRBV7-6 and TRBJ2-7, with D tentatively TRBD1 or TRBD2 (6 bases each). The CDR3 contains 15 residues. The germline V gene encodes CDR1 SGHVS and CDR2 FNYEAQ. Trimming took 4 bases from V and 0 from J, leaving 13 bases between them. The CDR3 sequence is CASSSGAGNSYEQYF. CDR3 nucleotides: TGTGCCAGCAGCTCAGGGGCGGGGAACTCCTACGAGCAGTACTTC.

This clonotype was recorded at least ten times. The CDR3 region is CASSPLGGGGYTF. The CDR3 bases are TGTGCCAGCTCCCCGTTAGGTGGTGGGGGCTACACCTTC. The chain carries TRBV12-3 or TRBV12-4 and TRBJ1-2; D gene ambiguous. V was clipped by 8 bases and J by 8 bases, with 18 bases between them. The length of the CDR3 is 13 residues.

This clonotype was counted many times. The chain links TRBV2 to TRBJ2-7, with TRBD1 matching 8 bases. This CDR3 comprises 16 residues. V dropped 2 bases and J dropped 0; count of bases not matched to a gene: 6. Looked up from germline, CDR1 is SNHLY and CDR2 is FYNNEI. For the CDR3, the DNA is TGTGCCAGCAGTGAACTGACAGGGGCCAACTCCTACGAGCAGTACTTC. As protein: CASSELTGANSYEQYF.

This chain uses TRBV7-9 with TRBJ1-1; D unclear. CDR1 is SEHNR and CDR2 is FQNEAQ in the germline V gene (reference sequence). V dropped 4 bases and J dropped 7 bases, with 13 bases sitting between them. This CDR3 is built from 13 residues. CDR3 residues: CASSSGGINEAFF. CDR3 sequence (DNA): TGTGCCAGCAGCTCGGGAGGAATCAATGAAGCTTTCTTT.

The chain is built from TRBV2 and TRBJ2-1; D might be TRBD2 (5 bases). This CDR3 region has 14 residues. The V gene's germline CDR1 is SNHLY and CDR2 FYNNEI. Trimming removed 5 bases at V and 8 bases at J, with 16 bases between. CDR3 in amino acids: CASSWTDSSDEQFF. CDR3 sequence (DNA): TGTGCCAGCAGTTGGACTGACTCCTCCGATGAGCAGTTCTTC.

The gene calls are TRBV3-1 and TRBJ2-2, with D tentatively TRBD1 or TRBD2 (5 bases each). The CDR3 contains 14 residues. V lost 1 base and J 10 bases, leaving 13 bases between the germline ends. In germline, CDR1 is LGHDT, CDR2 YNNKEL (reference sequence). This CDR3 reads CASSQVGPAEELFF. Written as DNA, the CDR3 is TGTGCCAGCAGCCAAGTGGGACCAGCTGAGGAGCTGTTTTTT.

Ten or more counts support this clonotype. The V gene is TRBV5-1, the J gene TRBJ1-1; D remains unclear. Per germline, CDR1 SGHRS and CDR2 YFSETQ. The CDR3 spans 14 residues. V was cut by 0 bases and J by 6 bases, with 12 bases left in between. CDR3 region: CASSLVGPYAEAFF. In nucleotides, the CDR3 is TGCGCCAGCAGCTTGGTCGGGCCCTACGCTGAAGCTTTCTTT.

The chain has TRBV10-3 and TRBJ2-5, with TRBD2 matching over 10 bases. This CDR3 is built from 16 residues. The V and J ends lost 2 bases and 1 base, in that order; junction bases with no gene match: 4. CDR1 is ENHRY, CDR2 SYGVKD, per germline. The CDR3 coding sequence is TGTGCCATCAGTGAGGTCCTAGCGGGGGCCCAAGAGACCCAGTACTTC. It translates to CAISEVLAGAQETQYF.

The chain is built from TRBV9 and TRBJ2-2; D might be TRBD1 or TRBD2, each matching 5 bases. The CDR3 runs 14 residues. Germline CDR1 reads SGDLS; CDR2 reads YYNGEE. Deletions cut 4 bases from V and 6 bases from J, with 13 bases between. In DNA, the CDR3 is TGTGCCAGCAGCCCTCCTTGGGGGTCCGGGGAGCTGTTTTTT. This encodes CASSPPWGSGELFF.

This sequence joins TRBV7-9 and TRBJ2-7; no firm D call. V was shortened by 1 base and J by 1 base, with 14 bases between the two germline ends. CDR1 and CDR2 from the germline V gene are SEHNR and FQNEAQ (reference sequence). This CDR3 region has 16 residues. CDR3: CASSLVGQVLSYEQYF. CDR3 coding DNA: TGTGCCAGCAGCTTAGTGGGCCAGGTGTTATCCTACGAGCAGTACTTC. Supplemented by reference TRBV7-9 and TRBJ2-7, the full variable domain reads DTGVSQNPRHKITKRGQNVTFRCDPISEHNRLYWYRQTLGQGPEFLTYFQNEAQLEKSRLLSDRFSAERPKGSFSTLEIQRTEQGDSAMYLCASSLVGQVLSYEQYFGPGTRLTVT.

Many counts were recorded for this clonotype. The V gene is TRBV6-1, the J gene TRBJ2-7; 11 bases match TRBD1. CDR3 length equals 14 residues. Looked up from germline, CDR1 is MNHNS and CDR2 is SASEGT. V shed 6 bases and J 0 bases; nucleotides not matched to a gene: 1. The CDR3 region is CASSGTGGSYEQYF. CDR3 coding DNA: TGTGCCAGCAGCGGGACAGGGGGCTCCTACGAGCAGTACTTC.